Listed here is a single T cell receptor (beta chain). The antigen is unknown. This record belongs to a study of shared clonotypes between healthy human individuals. Study background: Per-donor plates numbered three CD4 naive, three CD4 memory, two CD8 naive and one CD8 memory. Study-level points and caveats: Of the naive CD4 clonotypes, roughly 5.5% were shared across a few donors.

Memory CD4+ cells were the fraction left after CD45RA+ naive selection. Sorted-subset replicate PCRs used 200 ng of genomic DNA. This amount corresponded to approximately 30,000 T cell genomes. The data were produced by immunoSEQ multiplex PCR, yet TCRdb's version contains in-frame clones alone and is incomplete. The sample holds roughly 1,100,000 clones, around 74% seen once. This sequence originates from a man aged 18 to 29 in good health. The sequencing sample was made of memory CD4+ T cells sorted from blood. Documented subset: CD45RA-negative fraction.

CDR3 region: CAWSGGIGYTF. The CDR3 region has the DNA TGTGCCTGGAGTGGGGGGATCGGCTACACCTTC. V gene TRBV30 combines with J gene TRBJ1-2; perhaps TRBD1 as D (5 bases). Germline CDR1 is GTSNPN and CDR2 is SVGIG (reference sequence). V lost 1 base and J 8 bases, leaving 8 bases between the germline ends. The CDR3 loop spans 11 amino acids.